Following are 17 T cell receptor beta chains from one sample sequenced in a study of T cell responses to AZD1222 COVID-19 vaccine. Sequenced by immunoSEQ multiplex PCR; TCRdb stores in-frame clones only, minus some. Of about 200,000 clones in the sample, about nine tenths are singletons; the top ten hold about 3.5%. The sample here was peripheral blood, taken 28 days after the second AZD1222 dose. These receptors all come from an adult who received the AZD1222 COVID-19 vaccine.

This chain uses TRBV3-1 (or the pseudogene TRBV3-2) with TRBJ1-2; 7 positions match TRBD1. The CDR3 runs 16 residues. V trimming: 2 bases; J trimming: 2 bases; junction bases outside the gene matches: 8. Per germline, CDR1 LGHDT and CDR2 YNNKEL (reference sequence). CDR3 loop: CASSQTPSTGNYGYTF. The CDR3 DNA reads as TGTGCCAGCAGCCAAACACCATCGACAGGGAACTATGGCTACACCTTC.

The V gene is TRBV5-1, the J gene TRBJ1-6, with 7 bases matching TRBD1. The CDR3 spans 14 residues. Germline CDR1 SGHRS, CDR2 YFSETQ. The junction had 5 bases not matched to a gene; V was cut back by 6 bases and J by 5 bases. The CDR3 sequence is CASTRGQDNSPLHF. The CDR3 DNA reads TGCGCCAGCACCCGAGGACAGGATAATTCACCCCTCCACTTT.

This chain links TRBV21-1 with TRBJ1-2. TRBV21-1 is shown as a pseudogene. The CDR3 has 14 residues. CDR3 in DNA: TGTGCCAGCAGCATTAACAGGGAGGGGAATGGCTACACCTTC. It specifies CASSINREGNGYTF.

The chain links TRBV6-2 or TRBV6-3 to TRBJ1-5, with 7 bases that match TRBD1. The CDR3 loop spans 14 amino acids. CDR1 and CDR2 (germline): MNHEY, SVGEGT. With 5 bases clipped from V and 9 bases from J, the junction kept 10 bases outside the gene matches. CDR3 nucleotide sequence: TGTGCCAGCAGTCTGGGACAGACGCAATGGCCCCAGCATTTT. Translated: CASSLGQTQWPQHF.

The genes are TRBV3-1 (or the pseudogene TRBV3-2) and TRBJ2-7; TRBD2 aligns across 9 bases. V shed 2 bases and J 4 bases; nucleotides not matched to a gene: 6. The CDR3 is 15 residues long. Germline V lookup: CDR1 LGHDT, CDR2 YNNKEL (reference sequence). The CDR3 DNA reads TGTGCCAGCAGCCAACAAGCGGGAGGCCTTTACGAGCAGTACTTC. This encodes CASSQQAGGLYEQYF.

The chain recombines TRBV2 with TRBJ2-7; 7 nucleotides agree with TRBD1. Germline V CDR1 and CDR2: SNHLY, FYNNEI. Germline trimming cut 8 bases from V and 3 bases from J; bases unmatched to any gene: 4. This CDR3 region has 12 residues. The CDR3 region has the DNA TGTGCCAGCGGAGCAGGGGGCTACGAGCAGTACTTC. Translating it yields CASGAGGYEQYF.

There are a few counts of this clone. CDR3 residues: CASSPRGAPQETQYF. In DNA form, the CDR3 reads TGTGCCAGCAGCCCCCGGGGCGCGCCTCAAGAGACCCAGTACTTC. This chain links TRBV6-2 or TRBV6-3 with TRBJ2-5; the D call may be TRBD1 or TRBD2 (5 bases each). V was cut by 6 bases and J by 2 bases, with 16 bases left in between. Looked up from germline, CDR1 is MNHEY and CDR2 is SVGEGT. The CDR3 runs 15 residues.

The chain couples TRBV28 to TRBJ1-5; 7 nucleotides match TRBD1. Losses at the gene ends were 5 bases for V and 0 bases for J; bases not matched to a gene: 10. The CDR3 has 17 residues. The germline gives CDR1 MDHEN, CDR2 SYDVKM. CDR3 loop: CASSRMRQGNSNQPQHF. The CDR3 coding sequence is TGTGCCAGCAGTCGAATGAGACAGGGAAATAGCAATCAGCCCCAGCATTTT.

The gene calls are TRBV27 and TRBJ1-1, with D possibly TRBD1 on 5 matching bases. Germline CDR1 and CDR2: MNHEY and SMNVEV (reference sequence). V dropped 4 bases and J dropped 7 bases, with 13 bases sitting between them. The CDR3 length is 13 residues. Here the CDR3 reads CASSSQGLGEAFF. The CDR3 DNA follows: TGTGCCAGCAGTTCGCAGGGATTGGGTGAAGCTTTCTTT.

The rearrangement uses TRBV7-9 and TRBJ2-3, with 9 bases that match TRBD2. Trimming removed 5 bases from V and 0 bases from J; junction bases left unmatched: 6. Germline values: CDR1 SEHNR, CDR2 FQNEAQ (reference sequence). The CDR3 length is 16 residues. CDR3 DNA: TGTGCCAGCAGCCTCCTAGCGGGACTTAGCACAGATACGCAGTATTTT. Amino acids: CASSLLAGLSTDTQYF.

J is TRBJ1-4 and V is TRBV28; no clear D. With 7 bases removed from V and 4 bases from J, the gap between germline ends came to 25 bases. Per germline, CDR1 MDHEN and CDR2 SYDVKM. CDR3 length: 18 amino acids. The CDR3 DNA reads as TGTGCCAGCACCGAAACTTTAACCCCCGCACCTCTTAATGAAAAACTGTTTTTT. Protein: CASTETLTPAPLNEKLFF.

This rearrangement joins TRBV24-1 to TRBJ2-7, with D maybe TRBD1 (6 bases). This CDR3 region has 12 residues. The V gene's germline CDR1 is KGHDR and CDR2 SFDVKD. V was cut by 7 bases and J by 0 bases, with 6 bases left in between. The CDR3 coding sequence is TGTGCCACCAGGGACAGCTCCTACGAGCAGTACTTC. Translation gives CATRDSSYEQYF.

This chain links TRBV28 with TRBJ2-1; D might be TRBD2 (5 bases). CDR1 MDHEN and CDR2 SYDVKM come from the germline V gene. The V and J ends lost 3 bases and 6 bases respectively, with 18 bases between them. CDR3 size: 16 residues. For the CDR3, the DNA is TGTGCCAGCAGTTTGTTTGGGAGTGCATCTAGCAATGAGCAGTTCTTC. Protein: CASSLFGSASSNEQFF.

CDR3 residues: CASKASPGQAYEQYF. DNA for the CDR3: TGTGCCAGCAAAGCAAGTCCGGGACAGGCCTACGAGCAGTACTTC. This chain connects TRBV2 to TRBJ2-7; 8 bases agree with TRBD1. The CDR3 runs to 15 residues. The germline gives CDR1 SNHLY, CDR2 FYNNEI. Trimming at V came to 7 bases and at J to 2 bases, leaving 10 bases not matched to a gene.

This sequence joins TRBV27 and TRBJ1-6; 8 bases map to TRBD1. V gave up 6 bases and J gave up 2 bases; unmatched junction bases: 6. In germline, CDR1 is MNHEY, CDR2 SMNVEV (reference sequence). The CDR3 loop spans 16 amino acids. CDR3 coding DNA: TGTGCCAGCAGAATCGGACAGGGTACCTATAATTCACCCCTCCACTTT. It translates to CASRIGQGTYNSPLHF.

V usage is TRBV5-1 and J usage is TRBJ2-5; tentatively, D is TRBD2 (5 bases). The V gene lost 7 bases and the J gene lost 5 bases, with 6 bases spanning the gap. Germline V gene data show CDR1 as SGHRS and CDR2 as YFSETQ. This CDR3 contains 10 residues. The CDR3 nucleotides are TGCGCCAGCGGGGAGGAGACCCAGTACTTC. As protein: CASGEETQYF.

The chain employs TRBV19 and TRBJ1-4, with D tentatively TRBD1 (6 bases). The ends were cut back, 6 bases at V and 0 bases at J, with 14 bases in the middle. This CDR3 is built from 16 residues. Germline V gene sequence: CDR1 LNHDA, CDR2 SQIVND (reference sequence). CDR3 protein: CASRTGTKATNEKLFF. The DNA for the CDR3 is TGTGCCAGTAGGACCGGGACAAAAGCAACTAATGAAAAACTGTTTTTT.